A single sample is the source of the 21 T cell receptor beta chains below, sequenced in a study of shared clonotypes between healthy human individuals. Sequenced by immunoSEQ multiplex PCR; TCRdb stores in-frame clones only, minus some. The repertoire consists of roughly 500,000 clones, with around 75% occurring once and the leading ten covering roughly 13%. Sequenced sample: PBMCs. These receptors all stem from a woman aged 40 to 50 in good health. Some clones in this sample may be carry-over from other donors' samples.

This chain links TRBV5-3 with TRBJ2-1, with D possibly being TRBD1 or TRBD2 (5 bases each). TRBV5-3 has ORF status, its function being uncertain. There are 14 residues in the CDR3. Trimming removed 8 bases from V and 4 bases from J, with 16 bases in between. CDR3 region: CASGRDQFYNEQFF. CDR3 nucleotides: TGTGCCAGCGGCCGGGACCAATTTTACAATGAGCAGTTCTTC.

V usage is TRBV5-1 and J usage is TRBJ2-7, with D perhaps matching TRBD2 (7 bases). The germline V gene has CDR1 SGHRS and CDR2 YFSETQ. V was trimmed by 0 bases and J by 3 bases, leaving 13 bases between them. The CDR3 extends over 15 amino acids. The CDR3 loop reads CASSLVGGLDYEQYF. The CDR3 bases are TGCGCCAGCAGCTTGGTCGGGGGGCTAGACTACGAGCAGTACTTC.

This clone was counted once. The J gene is TRBJ2-3, the V gene TRBV19; maybe TRBD1 (6 bases). Germline loops: CDR1 LNHDA, CDR2 SQIVND (reference sequence). The V and J ends lost 3 bases and 6 bases respectively, with 10 bases between them. The CDR3 is 13 residues long. CDR3 DNA sequence: TGTGCCAGTAGTATTAGACAGGAGGATACGCAGTATTTT. It encodes CASSIRQEDTQYF.

The chain combines TRBV7-2 with TRBJ1-4, with D possibly matching TRBD1 (5 bases). V was trimmed by 3 bases and J by 7 bases, leaving 12 bases between them. CDR3 length equals 14 residues. Germline values: CDR1 SGHTA, CDR2 FQGNSA. The CDR3: CASSFAGLSEKLFF. The DNA for the CDR3 is TGTGCCAGCAGCTTCGCAGGGTTAAGTGAAAAACTGTTTTTT.

The chain employs TRBV7-8 and TRBJ2-3; D is uncertain. The CDR3 is made up of 14 amino acids. With 6 bases removed from V and 0 bases from J, the gap between germline ends came to 10 bases. Per the germline V gene, CDR1 is SGHVS and CDR2 is FQNEAQ. The CDR3 protein is CASRRLTSTDTQYF. The CDR3 DNA is TGTGCCAGCAGACGGCTTACTAGCACAGATACGCAGTATTTT. The full variable domain, its missing parts supplied by reference TRBV7-8 and TRBJ2-3, is GAGVSQSPRYKVAKRGQDVALRCDPISGHVSLFWYQQALGQGPEFLTYFQNEAQLDKSGLPSDRFFAERPEGSVSTLKIQRTQQEDSAVYLCASRRLTSTDTQYFGPGTRLTVL.

The chain combines TRBV5-4 with TRBJ2-2; D is possibly TRBD2 (6 bases). Germline V gene lookup returns CDR1 SGHNT and CDR2 YYREEE (reference sequence). The V end was cut by 2 bases, the J end by 4 bases, with 12 bases between. The CDR3 runs 15 residues. The chain's CDR3 is CASSFKTSPTGELFF. The CDR3 bases are TGTGCCAGCAGCTTTAAAACTAGCCCCACCGGGGAGCTGTTTTTT.

The genes are TRBV19 and TRBJ1-2, with D perhaps TRBD1 (5 bases). In germline, CDR1 is LNHDA, CDR2 SQIVND (reference sequence). This CDR3 has 14 residues. V was shortened by 9 bases and J by 4 bases, with 18 bases between the two germline ends. The CDR3 protein is CASLGRGWGYGYTF. As DNA, the CDR3 is TGTGCCAGCCTGGGGAGGGGCTGGGGCTATGGCTACACCTTC. Full variable domain (rest looked up from reference TRBV19 and TRBJ1-2): DGGITQSPKYLFRKEGQNVTLSCEQNLNHDAMYWYRQDPGQGLRLIYYSQIVNDFQKGDIAEGYSVSREKKESFPLTVTSAQKNPTAFYLCASLGRGWGYGYTFGSGTRLTVV.

The V and J genes are TRBV7-9 and TRBJ2-7, with D perhaps matching TRBD1 (5 bases). The ends were cut back, 4 bases at V and 3 bases at J, with 13 bases in the middle. In germline, CDR1 is SEHNR, CDR2 FQNEAQ (reference sequence). There are 14 residues in the CDR3. For the CDR3, the DNA is TGTGCCAGCAGCTCAAGACAAGGGGACTACGAGCAGTACTTC. It translates to CASSSRQGDYEQYF. Looking up the rest from reference TRBV7-9 and TRBJ2-7 gives the full variable domain: DTGVSQNPRHKITKRGQNVTFRCDPISEHNRLYWYRQTLGQGPEFLTYFQNEAQLEKSRLLSDRFSAERPKGSFSTLEIQRTEQGDSAMYLCASSSRQGDYEQYFGPGTRLTVT.

This clone was seen a single time. The chain uses TRBV7-2 and TRBJ2-1; TRBD2 aligns across 7 bases. CDR1 and CDR2 from the germline V gene are SGHTA and FQGNSA. The CDR3 extends over 15 amino acids. The J segment lost 9 bases and the V segment lost 5 bases, leaving 13 bases of the junction unmatched. The CDR3 DNA sequence: TGTGCCAGCAGCGTTACTAGCGCGGGGTCGGGTGAGCAGTTCTTC. Its protein product is CASSVTSAGSGEQFF.

The chain carries TRBV15 and TRBJ1-1; D uncertain. V lost 0 bases, J lost 2 bases, and 7 bases lay in between. CDR3 length: 14 residues. Germline V gene lookup returns CDR1 LNHNV and CDR2 YYDKDF (reference sequence). The CDR3 DNA reads TGTGCCACCAGCAGAGATTGGGGAAACACTGAAGCTTTCTTT. As protein: CATSRDWGNTEAFF.

The V call is TRBV7-2, the J call TRBJ1-1, with TRBD1 matching 9 bases. CDR1 SGHTA and CDR2 FQGNSA come from the germline V gene. There are 14 residues in the CDR3. V shed 5 bases, J shed 5 bases, and the junction held 6 bases outside the gene matches. The CDR3 loop reads CASSRRQGETEAFF. The CDR3, as DNA: TGTGCCAGCAGCAGACGACAGGGGGAAACTGAAGCTTTCTTT. Supplemented by reference TRBV7-2 and TRBJ1-1, the full variable domain reads GAGVSQSPSNKVTEKGKDVELRCDPISGHTALYWYRQSLGQGLEFLIYFQGNSAPDKSGLPSDRFSAERTGGSVSTLTIQRTQQEDSAVYLCASSRRQGETEAFFGQGTRLTVV.

This chain joins TRBV29-1 and TRBJ1-2, with TRBD1 identical over 9 bases. This CDR3 has 14 residues. The V segment lost 1 base and the J segment 8 bases; nucleotides outside the gene matches: 8. Germline V gene data show CDR1 as SQVTM and CDR2 as ANQGSEA. The CDR3 reads CSVEGAGQGGGYTF. Written as DNA, the CDR3 is TGCAGCGTTGAAGGAGCGGGACAGGGTGGAGGCTACACCTTC.

The chain links TRBV10-3 to TRBJ2-2; 8 bases map to TRBD1. V lost 10 bases and J lost 4; bases outside the gene matches: 8. Per the germline V gene, CDR1 is ENHRY and CDR2 is SYGVKD. This CDR3 contains 14 residues. DNA of the CDR3: TGTGCCAGTCGACAGGGGTCGATCACCGGGGAGCTGTTTTTT. The encoded protein is CASRQGSITGELFF.

This chain joins TRBV5-4 and TRBJ2-7; D perhaps matches TRBD2 (5 bases). Germline CDR1 reads SGHNT; CDR2 reads YYREEE (reference sequence). The CDR3 totals 14 residues. V was trimmed by 4 bases and J by 3 bases, leaving 14 bases between them. In nucleotides, the CDR3 is TGTGCCAGCAGCCTCCGGGGTGCTCGCTACGAGCAGTACTTC. Translated: CASSLRGARYEQYF.

This clone was detected once. V and J are TRBV23-1 and TRBJ1-2; 9 positions agree with TRBD1. TRBV23-1 falls under the ORF class, with uncertain function. Trimming took 9 bases from V and 5 from J; bases not matched to a gene: 10. The CDR3 runs 14 residues. CDR3 nucleotide sequence: TGCGCCAGGTATTGCGGGACAGGGACTTATGGCTACACCTTC. Protein sequence: CARYCGTGTYGYTF.

V gene TRBV13 combines with J gene TRBJ2-3, with 7 bases that match TRBD1. This CDR3 is built from 16 residues. The V gene end was trimmed by 4 bases and the J gene end by 2 bases; junction bases not matched to a gene: 9. Germline lookup yields CDR1 PRHDT and CDR2 FYEKMQ (reference sequence). The CDR3 DNA reads TGTGCCAGCAGCTCGTTAAGGGGGCTAGTCACAGATACGCAGTATTTT. Amino acid sequence: CASSSLRGLVTDTQYF.

This rearrangement joins TRBV11-2 to TRBJ2-7, with 7 bases lining up with TRBD2. CDR1 is SGHAT, CDR2 FQNNGV, per germline. The CDR3 loop spans 14 amino acids. J gave up 0 bases and V 1 base, and 0 bases lay outside the gene matches. CDR3 sequence reads: CASSLGDYSYEQYF. DNA of the CDR3: TGTGCCAGCAGCTTAGGGGACTACTCCTACGAGCAGTACTTC.

In this sample, this clone turned up once. V and J are TRBV5-1 and TRBJ2-3; weak D call: TRBD2 (5 bases). The V end lost 3 bases, the J end lost 5 bases, and 19 bases lay between the germline ends. Germline-derived CDR1 and CDR2 are SGHRS and YFSETQ. CDR3 length: 16 residues. CDR3 nucleotides: TGCGCCAGCAGCTCATTGAGTGGGAGTTCGGGAGATACGCAGTATTTT. It yields the protein CASSSLSGSSGDTQYF.

Only one count was recorded for this clone. V usage is TRBV9 and J usage is TRBJ2-7, with 9 nucleotides matching TRBD1. CDR1 SGDLS and CDR2 YYNGEE come from the germline V gene. This CDR3 has 15 residues. Germline trimming cut 3 bases from V and 3 bases from J; bases unmatched to any gene: 7. Here the CDR3 DNA reads TGTGCCAGCAGCGCGGGGGACAGGGCGTACTACGAGCAGTACTTC. Encoded protein: CASSAGDRAYYEQYF.

This chain links TRBV30 with TRBJ1-5; no clear D gene. The CDR3 extends over 13 amino acids. V was cut by 2 bases and J by 6 bases, with 11 bases left in between. Germline V gene sequence: CDR1 GTSNPN, CDR2 SVGIG (reference sequence). The CDR3 region has the DNA TGTGCCTGGAGTCTGTCGCTCAGTCAGCCCCAGCATTTT. Its translation is CAWSLSLSQPQHF.

DNA for the CDR3: TGTGCCAGCAGCTTAGCATTGCCAGGACCTCCCTACGAGCAGTACTTC. The encoded protein is CASSLALPGPPYEQYF. The chain has TRBV7-9 and TRBJ2-7; D unclear. The CDR3 has 16 amino acids. Germline CDR1 SEHNR, CDR2 FQNEAQ (reference sequence). The germline V and J ends were trimmed by 0 bases and 2 bases, with 14 bases remaining between them.